The entry that follows covers one T cell receptor beta chain sequence. CDR1 SGHDT and CDR2 YYEEEE come from the germline V gene. Trimming shortened V by 5 bases and J by 5 bases, and 22 bases separated the two germline ends. There are 16 residues in the CDR3. These data come from a study of shared T cell receptors in the human thymus. Profiling relied on immunoSEQ multiplex PCR, and the TCRdb table lists in-frame clones only, not all of them. This sample carries roughly 550,000 clones, about four fifths of them seen once, and the ten largest clones take about 0.013%. These data also featured in a second study, about human thymus T cells.

The sequence derives from a boy younger than two with a congenital heart defect. The chain joins TRBV5-6 to TRBJ2-5, with D perhaps TRBD1 (6 bases). The sequencing sample was made of thymocytes. The CDR3: CASSCVPGARWETQYF. The CDR3 DNA is TGTGCCAGCAGTTGCGTCCCAGGGGCTAGGTGGGAGACCCAGTACTTC.